The present T cell receptor beta chain was sequenced within a study of OX40 agonist ivuxolimab in advanced cancers. This clone was recorded only once. The repertoire was sequenced with immunoSEQ multiplex PCR; TCRdb's copy has only in-frame clones and lacks some. This table holds tens of thousands of clones, 77% found once. The receptor was derived from an adult with an advanced solid tumor such as melanoma, head and neck, liver or kidney cancer. This sample comprised CD4+ or CD8+ T cells sorted from blood, obtained in a trial of the OX40 agonist ivuxolimab.

The CDR3 DNA follows: TGTGCCAGCAGTTACGGGACGCTAGACTACGAGCAGTACTTC. Encoded protein: CASSYGTLDYEQYF. The chain joins TRBV6-6 to TRBJ2-7, with D perhaps given as TRBD1 or TRBD2 (5 bases each). With 2 bases removed from V and 3 bases from J, the gap between germline ends came to 11 bases. CDR3 size: 14 residues. Germline V lookup: CDR1 MNHNY, CDR2 SVGAGI (reference sequence).